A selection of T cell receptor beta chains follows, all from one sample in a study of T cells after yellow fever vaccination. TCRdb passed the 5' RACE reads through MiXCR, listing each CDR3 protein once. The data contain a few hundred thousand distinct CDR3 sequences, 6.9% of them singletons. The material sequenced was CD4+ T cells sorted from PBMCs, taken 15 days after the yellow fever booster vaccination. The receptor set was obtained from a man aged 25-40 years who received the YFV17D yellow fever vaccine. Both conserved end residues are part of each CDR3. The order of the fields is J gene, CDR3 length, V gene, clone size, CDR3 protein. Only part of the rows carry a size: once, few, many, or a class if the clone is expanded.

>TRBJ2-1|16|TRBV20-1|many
CSARLPPKGSYNEQFF
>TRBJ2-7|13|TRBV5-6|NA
CASSFGLDYEQYF
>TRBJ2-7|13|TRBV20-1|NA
CSATQGNSREQYF
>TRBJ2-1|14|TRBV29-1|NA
CSVETSGVSNEQFF
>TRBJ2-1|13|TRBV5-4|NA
CASSLTGMDEQFF
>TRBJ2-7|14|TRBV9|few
CASSVAGGGYEQYF
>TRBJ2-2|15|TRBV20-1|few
CSARVNRGGTGELFF
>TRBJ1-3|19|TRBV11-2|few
CASSIRDPLNHKRGNTIYF
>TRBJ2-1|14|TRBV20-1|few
CSATRNAGYNEQFF
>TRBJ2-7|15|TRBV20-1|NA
CSAMVAGFGAYEQYF
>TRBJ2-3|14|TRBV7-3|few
CASSRGAFADTQYF
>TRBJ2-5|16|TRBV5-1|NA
CASSLGTGRHQETQYF
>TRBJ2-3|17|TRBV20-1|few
CCARDAPGSGSTDTQYF
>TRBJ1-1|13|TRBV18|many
CASSPTVDTEAFF
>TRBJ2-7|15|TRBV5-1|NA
CASSDRPGQGNEQYF
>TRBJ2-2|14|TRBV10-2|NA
CASSENLNTGELFF
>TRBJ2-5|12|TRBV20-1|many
CSARPGQETQYF
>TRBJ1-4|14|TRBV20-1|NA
CSARPGATNEKLFF
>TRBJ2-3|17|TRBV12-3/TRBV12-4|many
CASSPTGGTEIADTQYF
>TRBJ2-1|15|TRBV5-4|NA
CASSLRLAKYNEQFF
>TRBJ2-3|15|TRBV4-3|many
CASSQDHRKEDTQYF
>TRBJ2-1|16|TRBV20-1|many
CSARPADRVDYNEQFF
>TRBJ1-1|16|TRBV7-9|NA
CASSLSFLTLAAEAFF
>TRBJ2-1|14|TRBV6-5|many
CASATGTRYNEQFF
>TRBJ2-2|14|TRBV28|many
CAARQGVNTGELFF
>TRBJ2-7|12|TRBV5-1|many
CASSGGGYEQYF
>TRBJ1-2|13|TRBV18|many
CASSPGQTYGYTF
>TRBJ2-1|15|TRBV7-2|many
CASSLGGTTHNEQFF
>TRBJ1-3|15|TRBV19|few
CASSIPGRSGNTIYF
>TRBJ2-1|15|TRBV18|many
CASSPGLADYNEQFF
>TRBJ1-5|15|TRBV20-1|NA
CSARDLGQYNQPQHF
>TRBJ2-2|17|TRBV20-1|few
CSARIQTESANTGELFF
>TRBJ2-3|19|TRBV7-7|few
CASSRGGTSGNSRTDTQYF
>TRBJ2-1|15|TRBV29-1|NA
CSVGGGVSSYNEQFF
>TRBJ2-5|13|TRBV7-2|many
CASSRDWGETQYF
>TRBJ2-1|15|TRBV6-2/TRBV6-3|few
CASSDRDAEYNEQFF
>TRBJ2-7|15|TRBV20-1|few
CSARDDRGNSYEQYF
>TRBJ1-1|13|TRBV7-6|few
CASSEQPNTEAFF
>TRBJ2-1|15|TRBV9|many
CASSPGLASYNEQFF
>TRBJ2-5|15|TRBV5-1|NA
CASGKAEGPQETQYF
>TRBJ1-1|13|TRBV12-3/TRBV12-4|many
CASIKILGTEAFF
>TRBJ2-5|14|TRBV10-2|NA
CATRGQGVPETQYF
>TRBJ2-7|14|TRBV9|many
CASSVSQGDYEQYF
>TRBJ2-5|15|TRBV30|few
CAWRYWGQPEETQYF
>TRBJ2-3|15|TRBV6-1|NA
CASSTPSGAQDTQYF
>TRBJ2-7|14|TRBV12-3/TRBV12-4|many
CASSLSSGSYEQYF
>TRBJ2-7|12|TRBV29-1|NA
CSVIGLAEEQYF
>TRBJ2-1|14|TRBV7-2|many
CASSTGTSYNEQFF
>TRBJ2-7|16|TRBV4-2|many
CASSQDQASGSYEQYF
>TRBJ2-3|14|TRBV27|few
CASSLSRPPDTQYF
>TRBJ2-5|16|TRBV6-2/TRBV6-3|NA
CASRTSGTIQGETQYF
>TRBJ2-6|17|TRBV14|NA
CASSRSGSVSGANVLTF
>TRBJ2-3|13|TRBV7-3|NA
CASSLDKGNTQYF
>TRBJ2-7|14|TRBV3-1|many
CASSGQGLSYEQYF
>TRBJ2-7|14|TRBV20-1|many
CSALPGGSSYEQYF
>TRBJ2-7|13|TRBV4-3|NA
CASSKENSYEQYF
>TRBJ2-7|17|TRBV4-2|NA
CASSQYRGGLATYEQYF
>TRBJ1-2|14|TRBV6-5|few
CASSFDGQGYGYTF
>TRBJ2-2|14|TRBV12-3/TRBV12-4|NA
CASNQRETTGELFF
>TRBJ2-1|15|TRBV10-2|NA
CASSELREGIVEQFF